This passage covers 5 T cell receptor beta chains from one sample sequenced in a study of low-dose radiotherapy and immunotherapy resistance in tumors. Time point indicated: after trial treatment. As to treatment: LDRT plus nivolumab, ipilimumab, low-dose cyclophosphamide and aspirin (RACIN trial). First-strand cDNA used TRAV- and TRBV-specific primers, covering alpha and beta chains. TCRs underwent approximately 20 PCR cycles of amplification with a constant-region primer and V-primer adapter. TCRdb ran MiXCR on the reads and lists one entry per CDR3 protein. The sample includes 30,000 or so distinct CDR3 sequences, roughly 49% of them seen just once. This specimen was PBMCs, taken after low-dose radiotherapy plus immunotherapy. These receptors all come from a male donor with gallbladder cancer.

The genes are TRBV28 and TRBJ1-4; D perhaps matches TRBD1 (5 bases). V lost 6 bases and J 6 bases, leaving 11 bases between the germline ends. This CDR3 is built from 13 residues. Germline assignment: CDR1 MDHEN and CDR2 SYDVKM. In DNA, the CDR3 is TGTGCCAGCAGAACCGGGACGGATGAAAAACTGTTTTTT. It translates to CASRTGTDEKLFF.

There are many counts of this clonotype. The chain carries TRBV7-2 and TRBJ2-2; TRBD1 matches at 9 bases. V lost 3 bases, J lost 4 bases, and 6 bases stayed unmatched. This CDR3 comprises 16 residues. Germline V lookup: CDR1 SGHTA, CDR2 FQGNSA. The CDR3 nucleotides read TGTGCCAGCAGCTTGGGACAGGGCCTTTCCACCGGGGAGCTGTTTTTT. Its protein is CASSLGQGLSTGELFF.

This clonotype was seen many times. The rearrangement links TRBV10-2 to TRBJ2-3; 7 bases are a match to TRBD2. The CDR3 is 14 amino acids. Trimming cost V 7 bases and J 3 bases; bases outside gene matches: 7. Germline V gives CDR1 WSHSY, CDR2 SAAADI. The CDR3 DNA follows: TGCGCCAGCAATTTGGGGGGGATGACAGATACGCAGTATTTT. Amino acid sequence: CASNLGGMTDTQYF.

This clonotype was detected many times. V usage is TRBV6-4 and J usage is TRBJ2-3; possibly TRBD2 for D (6 bases). Germline CDR1 reads MRHNA; CDR2 reads SNTAGT. Trimming removed 4 bases at V and 2 bases at J, with 16 bases between. This CDR3 has 16 amino acids. The DNA of the CDR3 is TGTGCCAGCAGTGCAAAGGGCGGGATCGTCACAGATACGCAGTATTTT. Amino acid sequence: CASSAKGGIVTDTQYF.

The V call is TRBV5-5, the J call TRBJ1-5, with a weak D call TRBD1 (5 bases). The CDR3 contains 14 residues. Between the trimmed V and J ends, which lost 3 bases and 7 bases, there was a span of 14 bases. The V gene's germline CDR1 is SGHKS and CDR2 YYEKEE (reference sequence). CDR3 region: CASSWDGNRQPQHF. For the CDR3, the DNA is TGTGCCAGCAGCTGGGACGGCAATCGGCAGCCCCAGCATTTT.